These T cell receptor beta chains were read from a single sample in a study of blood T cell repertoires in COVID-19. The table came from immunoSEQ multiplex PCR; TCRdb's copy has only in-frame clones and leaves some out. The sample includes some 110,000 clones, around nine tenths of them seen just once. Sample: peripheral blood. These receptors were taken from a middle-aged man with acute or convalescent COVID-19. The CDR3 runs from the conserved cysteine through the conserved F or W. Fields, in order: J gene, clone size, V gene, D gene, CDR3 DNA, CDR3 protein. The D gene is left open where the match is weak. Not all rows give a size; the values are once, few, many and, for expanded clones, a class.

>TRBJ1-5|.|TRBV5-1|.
TGCGCCAGCAGCTTGGACAGCTATAGCAATCAGCCCCAGCATTTT
CASSLDSYSNQPQHF
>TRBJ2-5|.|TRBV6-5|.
TGTGCCACTTATATCGGGACATTACAAGAGACCCAGTACTTC
CATYIGTLQETQYF
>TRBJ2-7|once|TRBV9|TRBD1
TGTGCCAGCAGCGTAGATCCGGGGGGGACAGGGGCGTCCTACGAGCAGTACTTC
CASSVDPGGTGASYEQYF
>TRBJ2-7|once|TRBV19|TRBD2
TGTGCCAGTAGTATGGGGATACTAGCGGGGGGCTACGAGCAGTACTTC
CASSMGILAGGYEQYF
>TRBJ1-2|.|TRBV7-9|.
TGTGCCAGCAGCTTAGTTCTACAGACCCTTCAGGGCGGCTACACCTTC
CASSLVLQTLQGGYTF
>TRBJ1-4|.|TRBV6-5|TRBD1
TGTGCCAGCAGTTACACCGGGACAGGGGAAAAACTGTTTTTT
CASSYTGTGEKLFF
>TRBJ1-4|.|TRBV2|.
TGTGCCAGCAGTGAGAGGACAGCCCAAGCAACTAATGAAAAACTGTTTTTT
CASSERTAQATNEKLFF
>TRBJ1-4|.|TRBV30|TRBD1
TGTGCCTTGATACAGGGGGCAGGAGAAAAACTGTTTTTT
CALIQGAGEKLFF
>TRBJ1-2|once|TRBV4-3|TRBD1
TGCGCCAGCAGCCAAAGGACAGGGGGCGAGTACTATGGCTACACCTTC
CASSQRTGGEYYGYTF
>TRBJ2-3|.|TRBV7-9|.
TGTGCCAGCAGCTTGAATGGCGGTTGGGTAGATACGCAGTATTTT
CASSLNGGWVDTQYF
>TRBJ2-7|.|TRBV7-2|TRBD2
TGTGCCAGCAGCTTAGCGGTAGCGGGAGAGTACGAGCAGTACTTC
CASSLAVAGEYEQYF
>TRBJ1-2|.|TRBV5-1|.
TGCGCCAGCAGCTTGGATCGTTCTAGGGGCTACACCTTC
CASSLDRSRGYTF
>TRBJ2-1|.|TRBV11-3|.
TGTGCCAGCAGCCCACGGGATCCCAGCTCCTACAATGAGCAGTTCTTC
CASSPRDPSSYNEQFF
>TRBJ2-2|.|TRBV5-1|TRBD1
TGCGCCAGCAGCTCACAGGGGTCGGACACCGGGGAGCTGTTTTTT
CASSSQGSDTGELFF
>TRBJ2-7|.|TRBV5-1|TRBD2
TGCGCCAGCAATCCGGGGACTAGCGGAACCGGGATCCATTACGAGCAGTACTTC
CASNPGTSGTGIHYEQYF
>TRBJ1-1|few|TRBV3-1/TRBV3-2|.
TGTGCCAGCAGCCGCACTCCGGGACAGAACACTGAAGCTTTCTTT
CASSRTPGQNTEAFF
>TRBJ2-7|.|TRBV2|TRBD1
TGTGCCAGCAGTCCGGGACAGACCTACGAGCAGTACTTC
CASSPGQTYEQYF
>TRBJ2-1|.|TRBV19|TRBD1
TGTGCCAGTTGGGACAGAAACAATGAGCAGTTCTTC
CASWDRNNEQFF
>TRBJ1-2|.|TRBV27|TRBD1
TGTGCCAGCAGCCTCCGCAGGGGGCTGGAGGGCTACACCTTC
CASSLRRGLEGYTF
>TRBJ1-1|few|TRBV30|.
TGTGCCTGGAATGCGGGGAAGAGAAACACTGAAGCTTTCTTT
CAWNAGKRNTEAFF
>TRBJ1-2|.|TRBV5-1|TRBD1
TGCGCCAGCAGCTTCCGGGACAGCGGACCTAGTGGCTACACCTTC
CASSFRDSGPSGYTF
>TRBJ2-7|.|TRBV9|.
TGTGCCAGCAGCGGCGCAGGGAAAAGCTACGAGCAGTACTTC
CASSGAGKSYEQYF
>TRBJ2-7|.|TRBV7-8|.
TGTGCCAGCAGCAGATCGCGATTCTACGAGCAGTACTTC
CASSRSRFYEQYF
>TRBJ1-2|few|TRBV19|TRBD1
TGTGCCAGTAGTGCGCGGGACAGGGTTTCAAATGGCTACACCTTC
CASSARDRVSNGYTF
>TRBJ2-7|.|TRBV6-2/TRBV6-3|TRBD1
TGTGCCAGCAGCCGACAGGGGTTATCCCCCTACGAGCAGTACTTC
CASSRQGLSPYEQYF
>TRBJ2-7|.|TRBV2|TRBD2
TGTGCCAGCAGTCGAGGGGGACTAGCGGGGACCTACGAGCAGTACTTC
CASSRGGLAGTYEQYF